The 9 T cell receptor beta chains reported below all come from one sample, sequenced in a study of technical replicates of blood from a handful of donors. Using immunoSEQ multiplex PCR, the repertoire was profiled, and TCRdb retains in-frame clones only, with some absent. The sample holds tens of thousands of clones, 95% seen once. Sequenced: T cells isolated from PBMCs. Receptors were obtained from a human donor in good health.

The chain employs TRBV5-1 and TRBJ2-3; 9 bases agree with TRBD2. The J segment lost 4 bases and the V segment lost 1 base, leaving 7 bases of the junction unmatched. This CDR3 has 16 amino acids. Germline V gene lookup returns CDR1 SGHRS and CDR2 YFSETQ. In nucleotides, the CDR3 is TGCGCCAGCAGCTTGACGCCTAGCGGGACTGCAGATACGCAGTATTTT. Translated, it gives CASSLTPSGTADTQYF. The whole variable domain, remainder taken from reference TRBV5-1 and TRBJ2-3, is KAGVTQTPRYLIKTRGQQVTLSCSPISGHRSVSWYQQTPGQGLQFLFEYFSETQRNKGNFPGRFSGRQFSNSRSEMNVSTLELGDSALYLCASSLTPSGTADTQYFGPGTRLTVL.

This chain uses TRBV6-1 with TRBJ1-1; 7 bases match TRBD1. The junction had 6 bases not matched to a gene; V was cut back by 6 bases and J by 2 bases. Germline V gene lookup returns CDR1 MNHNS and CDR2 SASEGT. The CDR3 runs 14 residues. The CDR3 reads CASRKGTANTEAFF. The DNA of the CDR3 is TGTGCCAGCAGGAAGGGGACAGCAAACACTGAAGCTTTCTTT.

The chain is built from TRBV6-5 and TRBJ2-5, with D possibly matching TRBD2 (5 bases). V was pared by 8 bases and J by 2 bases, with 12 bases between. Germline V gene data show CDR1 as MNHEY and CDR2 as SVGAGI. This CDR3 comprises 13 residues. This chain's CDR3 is CASGKTGQETQYF. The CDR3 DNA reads TGTGCCAGCGGCAAGACGGGACAAGAGACCCAGTACTTC.

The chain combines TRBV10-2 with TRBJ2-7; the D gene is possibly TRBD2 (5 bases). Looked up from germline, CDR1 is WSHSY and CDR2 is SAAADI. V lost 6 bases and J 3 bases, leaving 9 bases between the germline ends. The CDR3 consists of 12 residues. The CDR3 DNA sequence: TGCGCCAGCAGCCCCACTAGCTACGAGCAGTACTTC. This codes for CASSPTSYEQYF.

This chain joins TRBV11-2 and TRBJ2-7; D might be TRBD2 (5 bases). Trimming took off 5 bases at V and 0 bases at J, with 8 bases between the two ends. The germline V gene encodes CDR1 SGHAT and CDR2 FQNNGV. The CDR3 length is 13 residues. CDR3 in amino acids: CASSPGSSYEQYF. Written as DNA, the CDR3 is TGTGCCAGCAGCCCTGGGAGCTCCTACGAGCAGTACTTC.

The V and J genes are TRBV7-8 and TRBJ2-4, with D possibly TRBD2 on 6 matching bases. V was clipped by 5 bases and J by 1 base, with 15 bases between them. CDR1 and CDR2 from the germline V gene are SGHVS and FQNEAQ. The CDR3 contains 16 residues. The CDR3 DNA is TGTGCCAGCAGCCATGATTACGGGGGTGCCAAAAACATTCAGTACTTC. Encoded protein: CASSHDYGGAKNIQYF.

This chain's CDR3 is CASSRGADPRGEQFF. CDR3 bases: TGTGCCAGCAGCCGGGGGGCTGACCCCAGAGGTGAGCAGTTCTTC. This chain links TRBV7-9 with TRBJ2-1, with a weak D call TRBD2 (7 bases). This CDR3 is 15 amino acids long. V gave up 5 bases and J gave up 9 bases, with 20 bases separating them. Germline CDR1 is SEHNR and CDR2 is FQNEAQ (reference sequence).

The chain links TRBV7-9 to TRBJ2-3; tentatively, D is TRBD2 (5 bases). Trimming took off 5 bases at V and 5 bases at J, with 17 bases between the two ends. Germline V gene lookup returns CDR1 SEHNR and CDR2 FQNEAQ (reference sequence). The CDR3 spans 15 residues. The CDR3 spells CASSKEALVVDTQYF. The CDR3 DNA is TGTGCCAGCAGCAAGGAGGCGCTAGTTGTAGATACGCAGTATTTT. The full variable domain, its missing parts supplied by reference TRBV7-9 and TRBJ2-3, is DTGVSQNPRHKITKRGQNVTFRCDPISEHNRLYWYRQTLGQGPEFLTYFQNEAQLEKSRLLSDRFSAERPKGSFSTLEIQRTEQGDSAMYLCASSKEALVVDTQYFGPGTRLTVL.

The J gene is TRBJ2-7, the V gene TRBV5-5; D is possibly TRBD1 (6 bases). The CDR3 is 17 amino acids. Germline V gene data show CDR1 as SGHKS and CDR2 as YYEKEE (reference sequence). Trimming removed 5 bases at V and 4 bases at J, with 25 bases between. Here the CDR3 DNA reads TGTGCCAGCAGATTGCGTGTGGGGGCAGGAATTTTTTACGAGCAGTACTTC. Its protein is CASRLRVGAGIFYEQYF.